The entry below describes one T cell receptor (beta chain). Antigen specificity is unknown. TCRdb's table, derived via immunoSEQ multiplex PCR, lists solely in-frame clones and lacks some. The sample carries about 51,000 clones, 70% to 80% recorded once. The length of the CDR3 is 14 residues. The V segment lost 2 bases and the J segment 7 bases; nucleotides outside the gene matches: 5. Germline loops: CDR1 ENHRY, CDR2 SYGVKD. The source of the sample is a study of radiotherapy plus CTLA-4 blockade in lung cancer. Study context: Among patients, 15% to 20% showed objective responses, and approximately 31% had disease control. Findings and limits, study-wide: There was expansion of tumor-derived TCR clones in blood after radiotherapy plus ipilimumab.

Those with chemo-refractory metastatic non-small-cell lung cancer were treated with focal radiation combined with CTLA-4 blockade using ipilimumab. This clonotype was sampled from a human donor with non-small cell lung cancer who had a complete response to radiotherapy plus ipilimumab. V usage is TRBV10-3 and J usage is TRBJ1-2; 9 positions agree with TRBD1. The specimen was peripheral blood, collected from a patient treated with radiotherapy plus ipilimumab. The CDR3 spells CAISEDRGGGGYTF. CDR3 in DNA: TGTGCCATCAGTGAGGACAGGGGGGGAGGTGGCTACACCTTC.